The T cell receptor beta chain described here comes from a study of T cells after yellow fever vaccination. Template-switching 5'RACE yielded the TCR cDNA; a universal primer site and UMIs were added in the process. Each CDR3 protein gets one entry after TCRdb re-called the 5' RACE reads with MiXCR. The data contain hundreds of thousands of distinct CDR3 sequences, roughly 12% of them seen just once; the ten biggest clones take up around 15%. In the case of this clonotype: Its antigen remains unknown.

V shed 4 bases and J shed 3 bases, with 13 bases lying between them. The CDR3 has 14 residues. The germline CDR1 and CDR2 sequences are LGHNA and YNFKEQ. Study outcomes and limitations: Post-booster samples contained most primary-vaccination clones (more than 95% CD4, 70% to 90% CD8). Abundant bulk-population clonotypes could contaminate the FACS-sorted repertoires. Among all clonotypes, a small share was observed in both CD4 and CD8 compartments.

The TCR sequence derives from a young man who received the YFV17D yellow fever vaccine. The sample was PBMCs, taken on the day of the yellow fever booster vaccination. The rearrangement links TRBV4-2 to TRBJ2-7, with D tentatively TRBD2 (5 bases). Written as DNA, the CDR3 is TGTGCCAGCAGCCCCACTGACTACTTCTACGAGCAGTACTTC. Protein: CASSPTDYFYEQYF.